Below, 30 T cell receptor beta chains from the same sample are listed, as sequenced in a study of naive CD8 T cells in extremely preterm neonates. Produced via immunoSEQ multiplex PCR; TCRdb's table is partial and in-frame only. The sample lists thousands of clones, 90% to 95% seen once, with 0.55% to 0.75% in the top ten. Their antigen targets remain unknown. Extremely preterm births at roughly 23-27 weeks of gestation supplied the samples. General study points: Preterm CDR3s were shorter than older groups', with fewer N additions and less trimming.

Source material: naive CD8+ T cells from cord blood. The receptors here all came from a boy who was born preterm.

CDR3 region: CASSLGASSYEQYF. The CDR3 DNA reads TGTGCCAGCAGCTTAGGGGCCAGCTCCTACGAGCAGTACTTC. The chain couples TRBV6-5 to TRBJ2-7; D may be TRBD1 (5 bases). This CDR3 has 14 amino acids. The V gene's germline CDR1 is MNHEY and CDR2 SVGAGI. Trimming pared 6 bases from V and 0 bases from J, leaving 12 bases between.

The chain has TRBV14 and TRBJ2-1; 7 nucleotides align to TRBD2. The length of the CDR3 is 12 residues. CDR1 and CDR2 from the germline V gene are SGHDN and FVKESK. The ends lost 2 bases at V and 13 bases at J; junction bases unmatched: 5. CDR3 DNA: TGTGCCAGCAGCCAATTTGGGAGGGGCCAGTTCTTC. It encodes CASSQFGRGQFF.

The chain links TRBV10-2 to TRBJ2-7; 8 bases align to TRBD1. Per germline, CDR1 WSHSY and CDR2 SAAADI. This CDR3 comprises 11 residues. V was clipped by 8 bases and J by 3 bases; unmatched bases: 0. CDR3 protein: CASGQGYEQYF. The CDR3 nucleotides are TGCGCCAGCGGACAGGGCTACGAGCAGTACTTC.

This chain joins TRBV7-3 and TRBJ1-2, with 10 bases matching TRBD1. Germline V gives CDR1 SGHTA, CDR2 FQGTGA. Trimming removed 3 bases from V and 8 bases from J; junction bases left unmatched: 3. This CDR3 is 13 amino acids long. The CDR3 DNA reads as TGTGCCAGCAGCTTGACAGGGGGCTGGGGCTACACCTTC. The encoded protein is CASSLTGGWGYTF. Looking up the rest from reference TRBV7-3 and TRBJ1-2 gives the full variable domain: GAGVSQTPSNKVTEKGKYVELRCDPISGHTALYWYRQSLGQGPEFLIYFQGTGAADDSGLPNDRFFAVRPEGSVSTLKIQRTERGDSAVYLCASSLTGGWGYTFGSGTRLTVV.

CDR3 loop: CAWSPVGLGTDTQYF. The DNA for the CDR3 is TGTGCCTGGAGTCCAGTGGGACTGGGCACAGATACGCAGTATTTT. The rearrangement uses TRBV30 and TRBJ2-3; weak D call: TRBD2 (6 bases). The CDR3 has 15 amino acids. Germline CDR1 reads GTSNPN; CDR2 reads SVGIG (reference sequence). V was trimmed by 2 bases and J by 1 base, leaving 13 bases between them.

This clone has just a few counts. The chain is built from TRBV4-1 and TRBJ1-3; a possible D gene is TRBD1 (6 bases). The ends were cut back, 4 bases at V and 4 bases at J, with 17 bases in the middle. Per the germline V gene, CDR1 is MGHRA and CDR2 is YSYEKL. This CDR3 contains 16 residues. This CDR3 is CASSPYGGASGNTIYF. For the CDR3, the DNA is TGCGCCAGCAGCCCATACGGGGGCGCCTCAGGAAACACCATATATTTT.

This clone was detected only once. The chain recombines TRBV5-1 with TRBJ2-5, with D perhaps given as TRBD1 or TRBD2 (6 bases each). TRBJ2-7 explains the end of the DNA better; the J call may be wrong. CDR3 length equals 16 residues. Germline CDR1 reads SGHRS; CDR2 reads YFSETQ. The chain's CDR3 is CASSLNVGGGSYEQYF. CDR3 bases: TGCGCCAGCAGCTTGAACGTGGGGGGCGGCTCCTACGAGCAGTACTTC.

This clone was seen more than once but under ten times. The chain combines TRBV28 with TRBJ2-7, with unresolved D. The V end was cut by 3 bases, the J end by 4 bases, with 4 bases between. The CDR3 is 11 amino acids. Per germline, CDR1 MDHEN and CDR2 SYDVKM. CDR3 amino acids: CASSLGYEQYF. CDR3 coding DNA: TGTGCCAGCAGTTTGGGTTACGAGCAGTACTTC.

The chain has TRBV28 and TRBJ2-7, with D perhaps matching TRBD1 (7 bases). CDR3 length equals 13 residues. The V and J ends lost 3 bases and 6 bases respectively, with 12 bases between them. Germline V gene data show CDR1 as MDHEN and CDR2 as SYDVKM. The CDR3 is CASSLEGAVEQYF. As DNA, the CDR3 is TGTGCCAGCAGTTTGGAGGGGGCGGTCGAGCAGTACTTC.

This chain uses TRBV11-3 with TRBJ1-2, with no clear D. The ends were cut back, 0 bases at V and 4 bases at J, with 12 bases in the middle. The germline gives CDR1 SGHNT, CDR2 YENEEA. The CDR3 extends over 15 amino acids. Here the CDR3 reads CASSLDRGTGYGYTF. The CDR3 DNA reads TGTGCCAGCAGCTTAGATCGGGGAACGGGCTATGGCTACACCTTC.

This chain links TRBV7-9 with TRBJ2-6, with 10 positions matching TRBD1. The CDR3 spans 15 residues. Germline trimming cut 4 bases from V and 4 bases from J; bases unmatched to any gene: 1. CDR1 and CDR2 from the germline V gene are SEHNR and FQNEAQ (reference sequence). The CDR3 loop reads CASSWTGGGANVLTF. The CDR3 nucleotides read TGTGCCAGCAGCTGGACAGGGGGAGGGGCCAACGTCCTGACTTTC.

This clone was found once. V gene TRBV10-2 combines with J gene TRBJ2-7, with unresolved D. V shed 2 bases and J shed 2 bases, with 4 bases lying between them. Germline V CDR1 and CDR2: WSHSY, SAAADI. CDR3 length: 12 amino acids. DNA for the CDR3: TGCGCCAGCAGTGAGAGCGCCTACGAGCAGTACTTC. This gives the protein CASSESAYEQYF.

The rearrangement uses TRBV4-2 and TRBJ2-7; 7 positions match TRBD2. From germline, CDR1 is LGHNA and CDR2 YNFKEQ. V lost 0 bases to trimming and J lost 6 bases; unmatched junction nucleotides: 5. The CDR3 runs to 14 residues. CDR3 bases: TGTGCCAGCAGCCAAGAAGTACTAGCGAGCGAGCAGTACTTC. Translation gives CASSQEVLASEQYF.

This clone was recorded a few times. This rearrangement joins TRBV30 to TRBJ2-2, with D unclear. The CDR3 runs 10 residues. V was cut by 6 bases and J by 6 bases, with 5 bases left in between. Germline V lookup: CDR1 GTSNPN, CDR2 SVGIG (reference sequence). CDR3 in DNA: TGTGCCTGTGGGGCCGGGGAGCTGTTTTTT. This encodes CACGAGELFF.

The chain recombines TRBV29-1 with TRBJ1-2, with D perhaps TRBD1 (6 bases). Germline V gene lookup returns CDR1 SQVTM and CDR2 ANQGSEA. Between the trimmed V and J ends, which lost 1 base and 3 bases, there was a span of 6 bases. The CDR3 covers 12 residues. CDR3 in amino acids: CSVEGTDYGYTF. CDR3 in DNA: TGCAGCGTTGAAGGGACAGACTATGGCTACACCTTC. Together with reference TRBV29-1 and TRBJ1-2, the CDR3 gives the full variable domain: SAVISQKPSRDICQRGTSLTIQCQVDSQVTMMFWYRQQPGQSLTLIATANQGSEATYESGFVIDKFPISRPNLTFSTLTVSNMSPEDSSIYLCSVEGTDYGYTFGSGTRLTVV.

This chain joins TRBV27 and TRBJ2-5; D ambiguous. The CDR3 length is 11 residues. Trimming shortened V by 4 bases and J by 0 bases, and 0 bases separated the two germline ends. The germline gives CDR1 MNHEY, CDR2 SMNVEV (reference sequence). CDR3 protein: CASSYQETQYF. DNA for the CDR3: TGTGCCAGCAGTTACCAAGAGACCCAGTACTTC.

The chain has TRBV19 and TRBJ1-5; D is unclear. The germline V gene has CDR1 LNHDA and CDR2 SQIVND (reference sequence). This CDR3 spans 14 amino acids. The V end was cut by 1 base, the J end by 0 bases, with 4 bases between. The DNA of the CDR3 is TGTGCCAGTAGTATAGGGTATAGCAATCAGCCCCAGCATTTT. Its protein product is CASSIGYSNQPQHF. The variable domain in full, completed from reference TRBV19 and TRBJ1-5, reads DGGITQSPKYLFRKEGQNVTLSCEQNLNHDAMYWYRQDPGQGLRLIYYSQIVNDFQKGDIAEGYSVSREKKESFPLTVTSAQKNPTAFYLCASSIGYSNQPQHFGDGTRLSIL.

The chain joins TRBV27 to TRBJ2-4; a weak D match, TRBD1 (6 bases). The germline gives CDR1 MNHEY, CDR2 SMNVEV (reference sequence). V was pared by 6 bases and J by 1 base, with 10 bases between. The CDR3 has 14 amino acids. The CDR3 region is CASSPTGAKNIQYF. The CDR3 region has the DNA TGTGCCAGCAGCCCCACAGGGGCCAAAAACATTCAGTACTTC.

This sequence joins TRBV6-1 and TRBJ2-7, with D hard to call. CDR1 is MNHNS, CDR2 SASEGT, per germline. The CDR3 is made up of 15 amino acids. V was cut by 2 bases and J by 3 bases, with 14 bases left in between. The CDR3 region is CASSESRVLSYEQYF. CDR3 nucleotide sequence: TGTGCCAGCAGTGAATCCCGGGTCTTAAGCTACGAGCAGTACTTC.

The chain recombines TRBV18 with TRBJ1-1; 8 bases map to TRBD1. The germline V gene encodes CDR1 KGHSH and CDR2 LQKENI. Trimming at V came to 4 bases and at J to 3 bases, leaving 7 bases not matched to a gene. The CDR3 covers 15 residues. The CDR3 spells CASSLQGEIDTEAFF. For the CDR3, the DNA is TGTGCCAGCTCACTACAGGGGGAAATAGACACTGAAGCTTTCTTT.

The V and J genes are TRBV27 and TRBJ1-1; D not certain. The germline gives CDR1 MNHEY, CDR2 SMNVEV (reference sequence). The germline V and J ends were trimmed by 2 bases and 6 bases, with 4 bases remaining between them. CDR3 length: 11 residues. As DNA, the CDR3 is TGTGCCAGCAGTTTAGAGGCTGAAGCTTTCTTT. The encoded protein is CASSLEAEAFF.

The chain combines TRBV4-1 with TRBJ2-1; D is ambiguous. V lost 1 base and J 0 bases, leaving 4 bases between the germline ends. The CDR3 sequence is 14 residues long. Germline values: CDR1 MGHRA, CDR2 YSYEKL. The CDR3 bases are TGCGCCAGCAGCCAAGCTAGCTCCTACAATGAGCAGTTCTTC. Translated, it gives CASSQASSYNEQFF.

Written as DNA, the CDR3 is TGTGCCAGCAGCGTAGTACTAGCGGGAGGGCCAGATACGCAGTATTTT. Amino acids: CASSVVLAGGPDTQYF. The gene calls are TRBV9 and TRBJ2-3; 13 nucleotides align to TRBD2. The ends lost 0 bases at V and 4 bases at J; junction bases unmatched: 2. The germline CDR1 and CDR2 sequences are SGDLS and YYNGEE. This CDR3 has 16 amino acids.

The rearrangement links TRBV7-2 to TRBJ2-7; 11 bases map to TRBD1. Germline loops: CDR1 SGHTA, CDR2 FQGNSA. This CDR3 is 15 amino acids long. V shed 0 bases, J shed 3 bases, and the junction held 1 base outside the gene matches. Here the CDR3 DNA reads TGTGCCAGCAGCTTAGCCGGGACAGGGGGCTACGAGCAGTACTTC. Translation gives CASSLAGTGGYEQYF.

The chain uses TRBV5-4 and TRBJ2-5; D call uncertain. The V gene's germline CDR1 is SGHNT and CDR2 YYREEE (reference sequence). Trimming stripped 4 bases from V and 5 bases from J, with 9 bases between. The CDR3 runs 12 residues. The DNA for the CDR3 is TGTGCCAGCAGCGGGGTAGGGGAGACCCAGTACTTC. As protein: CASSGVGETQYF.

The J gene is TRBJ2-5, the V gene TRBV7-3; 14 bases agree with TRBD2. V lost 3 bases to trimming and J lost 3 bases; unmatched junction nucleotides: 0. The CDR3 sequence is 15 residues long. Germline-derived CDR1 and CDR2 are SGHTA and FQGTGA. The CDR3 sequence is CASSLGLAGEETQYF. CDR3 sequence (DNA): TGTGCCAGCAGCTTGGGACTAGCGGGAGAAGAGACCCAGTACTTC.

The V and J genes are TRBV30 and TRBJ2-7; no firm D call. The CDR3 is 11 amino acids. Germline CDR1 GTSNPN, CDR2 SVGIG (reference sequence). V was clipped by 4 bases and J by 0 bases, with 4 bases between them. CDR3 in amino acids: CAWTSSYEQYF. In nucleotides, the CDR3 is TGTGCCTGGACTAGCTCCTACGAGCAGTACTTC. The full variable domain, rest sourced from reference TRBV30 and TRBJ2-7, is SQTIHQWPATLVQPVGSPLSLECTVEGTSNPNLYWYRQAAGRGLQLLFYSVGIGQISSEVPQNLSASRPQDRQFILSSKKLLLSDSGFYLCAWTSSYEQYFGPGTRLTVT.

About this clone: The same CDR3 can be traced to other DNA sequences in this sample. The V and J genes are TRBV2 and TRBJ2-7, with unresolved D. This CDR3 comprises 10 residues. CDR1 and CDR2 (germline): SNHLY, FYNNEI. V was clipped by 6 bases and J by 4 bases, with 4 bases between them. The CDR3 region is CASRGYEQYF. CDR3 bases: TGTGCCAGCAGGGGGTACGAGCAGTACTTC.

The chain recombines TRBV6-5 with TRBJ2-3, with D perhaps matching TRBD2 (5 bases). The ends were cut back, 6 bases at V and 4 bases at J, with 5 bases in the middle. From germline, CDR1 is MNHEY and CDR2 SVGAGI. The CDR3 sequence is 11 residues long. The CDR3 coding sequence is TGTGCCAGCAGACTAGCAGATACGCAGTATTTT. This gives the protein CASRLADTQYF.

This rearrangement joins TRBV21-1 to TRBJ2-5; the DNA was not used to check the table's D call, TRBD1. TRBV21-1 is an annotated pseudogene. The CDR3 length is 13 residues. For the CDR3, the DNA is TGTGCCAGCAGCAAAGGGGGCGAGGAGACCCAGTACTTC. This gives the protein CASSKGGEETQYF.